This T cell receptor (beta chain) was observed in a study of Graves' ophthalmopathy and Graves' hyperthyroidism. Findings and caveats of the study: Most thyroid clonotypes expanded beyond 0.001 frequency were also found in blood.

Remarks on this clonotype: Its specificity is not known.

CDR1 and CDR2 from the germline V gene are ENHRY and SYGVKD. This CDR3 spans 12 amino acids. V was cut by 10 bases and J by 4 bases, with 14 bases left in between. Amplification from RNA transcripts yielded the TCR beta CDR3 regions. Following a first-round RT-PCR that used HTBI primers, a second-round multiplex PCR was carried out. TCRdb independently ran MiXCR on the multiplex PCR reads; one entry per CDR3 protein. Here the sample spans approximately 700,000 distinct CDR3 sequences, 35% to 50% being singletons. Pregnancy or lactation, uncontrolled infections and other autoimmune diseases were grounds for excluding patients. Clinical symptoms, serum thyroxine, TRAb, thyroid ultrasound and orbital computed tomography determined diagnosis.

The genes are TRBV10-3 and TRBJ2-7, with TRBD2 as a possible D gene (6 bases). This TCR came from an adult man with Graves' ophthalmopathy. The sequenced sample consisted of peripheral blood. CDR3 region: CATWEVGYEQYF. DNA for the CDR3: TGTGCCACCTGGGAGGTTGGGTACGAGCAGTACTTC.